This T cell receptor (beta chain) was identified during a study of cytomegalovirus exposure and HLA in healthy donors. Study-wide results and limits: The study had only CMV serostatus as immune exposure information. A few chains tied to CMV proved CMV antigen-specific in vitro.

The PCR used 60 Vbeta and 13 Jbeta primers. Produced via immunoSEQ multiplex PCR; TCRdb's table is partial and in-frame only. The sample holds roughly 120,000 clones, around 74% seen once. Note on this clone: Its antigen remains unknown.

The source of this sequence is a woman under 30 in good health and CMV-seronegative. Sequencing was carried out using PBMCs.

DNA of the CDR3: TGTGCCAGTAGTATCGGAGGGTACGAGCAGTACTTC. Its protein is CASSIGGYEQYF. The V and J genes are TRBV19 and TRBJ2-7, with a weak D call TRBD2 (6 bases). This CDR3 is 12 amino acids long. The V end was cut by 3 bases, the J end by 4 bases, with 7 bases between. CDR1 is LNHDA, CDR2 SQIVND, per germline (reference sequence).